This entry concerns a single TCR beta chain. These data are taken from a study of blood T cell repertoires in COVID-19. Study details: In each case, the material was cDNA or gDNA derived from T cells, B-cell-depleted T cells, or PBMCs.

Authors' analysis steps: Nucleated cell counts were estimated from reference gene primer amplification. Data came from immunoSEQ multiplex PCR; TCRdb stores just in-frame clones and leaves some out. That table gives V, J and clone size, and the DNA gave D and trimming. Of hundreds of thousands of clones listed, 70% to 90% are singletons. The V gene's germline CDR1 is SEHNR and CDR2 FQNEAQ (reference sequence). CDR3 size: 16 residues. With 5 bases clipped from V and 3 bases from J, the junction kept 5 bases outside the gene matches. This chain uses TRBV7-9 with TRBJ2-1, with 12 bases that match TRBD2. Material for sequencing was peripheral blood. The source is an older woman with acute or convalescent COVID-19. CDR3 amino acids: CASSPRTSGIYNEQFF. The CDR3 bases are TGTGCCAGCAGCCCCCGGACTAGCGGGATCTACAATGAGCAGTTCTTC. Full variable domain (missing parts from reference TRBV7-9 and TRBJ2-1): DTGVSQNPRHKITKRGQNVTFRCDPISEHNRLYWYRQTLGQGPEFLTYFQNEAQLEKSRLLSDRFSAERPKGSFSTLEIQRTEQGDSAMYLCASSPRTSGIYNEQFFGPGTRLTVL.